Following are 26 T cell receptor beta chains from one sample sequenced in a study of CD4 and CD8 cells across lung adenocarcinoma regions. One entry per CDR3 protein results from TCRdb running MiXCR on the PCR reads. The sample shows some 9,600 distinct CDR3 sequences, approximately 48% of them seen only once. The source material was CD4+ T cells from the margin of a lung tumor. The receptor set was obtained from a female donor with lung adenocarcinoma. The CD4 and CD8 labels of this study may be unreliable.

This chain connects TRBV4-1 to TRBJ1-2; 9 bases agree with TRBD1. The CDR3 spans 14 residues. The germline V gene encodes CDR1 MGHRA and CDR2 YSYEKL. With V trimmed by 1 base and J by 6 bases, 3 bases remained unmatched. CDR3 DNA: TGCGCCAGCAGCCAAGGGACAGGGGACGATGGCTACACCTTC. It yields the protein CASSQGTGDDGYTF.

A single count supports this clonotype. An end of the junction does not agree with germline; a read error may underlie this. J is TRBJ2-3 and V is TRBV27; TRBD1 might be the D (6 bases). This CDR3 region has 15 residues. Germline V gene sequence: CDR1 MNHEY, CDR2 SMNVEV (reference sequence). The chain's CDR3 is CARISGLGDKDMQYF. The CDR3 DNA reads TGTGCCCGCATCTCGGGGCTGGGGGACAAAGACATGCAGTACTTT.

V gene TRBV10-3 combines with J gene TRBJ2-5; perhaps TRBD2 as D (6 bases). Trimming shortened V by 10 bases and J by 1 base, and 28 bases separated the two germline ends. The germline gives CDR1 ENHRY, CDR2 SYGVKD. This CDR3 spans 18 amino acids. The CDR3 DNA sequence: TGTGCCACAGAGGAGGGTCAGTCGTCCTCCGGGGCCCAAGAGACCCAGTACTTC. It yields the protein CATEEGQSSSGAQETQYF.

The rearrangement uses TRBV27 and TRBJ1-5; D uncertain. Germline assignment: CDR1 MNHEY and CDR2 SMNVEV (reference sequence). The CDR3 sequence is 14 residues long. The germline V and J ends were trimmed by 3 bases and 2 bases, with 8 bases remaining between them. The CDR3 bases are TGTGCCAGCAGTTTGGCGAAGGGCAATCAGCCCCAGCATTTT. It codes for CASSLAKGNQPQHF.

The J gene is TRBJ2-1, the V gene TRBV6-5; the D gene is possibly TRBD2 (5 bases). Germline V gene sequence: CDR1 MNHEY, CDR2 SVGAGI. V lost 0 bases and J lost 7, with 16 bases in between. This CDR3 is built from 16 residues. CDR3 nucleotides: TGTGCCAGCAGTTACTCGAAGATGCCGGGGAAGAATGAGCAGTTCTTC. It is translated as CASSYSKMPGKNEQFF.

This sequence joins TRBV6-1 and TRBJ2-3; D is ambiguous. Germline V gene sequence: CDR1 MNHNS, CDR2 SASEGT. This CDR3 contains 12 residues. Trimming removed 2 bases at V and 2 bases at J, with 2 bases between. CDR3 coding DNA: TGTGCCAGCAGTGAATCCACAGATACGCAGTATTTT. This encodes CASSESTDTQYF.

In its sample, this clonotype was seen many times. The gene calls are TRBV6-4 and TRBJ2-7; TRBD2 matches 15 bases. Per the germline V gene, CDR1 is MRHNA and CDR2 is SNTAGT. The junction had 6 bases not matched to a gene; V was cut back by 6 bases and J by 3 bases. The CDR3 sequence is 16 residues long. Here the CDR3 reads CASSAGTSGRLYEQYF. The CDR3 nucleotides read TGTGCCAGCAGCGCCGGGACTAGCGGGAGGCTCTACGAGCAGTACTTC.

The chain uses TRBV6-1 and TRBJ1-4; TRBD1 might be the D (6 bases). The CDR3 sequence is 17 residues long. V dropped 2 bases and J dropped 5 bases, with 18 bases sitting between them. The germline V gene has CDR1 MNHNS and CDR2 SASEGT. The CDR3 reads CASSELGRGQGNEKLFF. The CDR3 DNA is TGTGCCAGCAGTGAATTGGGTCGGGGGCAGGGAAATGAAAAACTGTTTTTT.

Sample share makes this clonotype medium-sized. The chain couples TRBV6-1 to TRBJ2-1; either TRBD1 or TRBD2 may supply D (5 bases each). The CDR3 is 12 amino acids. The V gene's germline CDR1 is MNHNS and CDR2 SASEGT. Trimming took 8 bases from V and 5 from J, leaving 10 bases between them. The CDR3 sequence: CASGGTNNEQFF. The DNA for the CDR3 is TGTGCCAGCGGGGGAACAAACAATGAGCAGTTCTTC.

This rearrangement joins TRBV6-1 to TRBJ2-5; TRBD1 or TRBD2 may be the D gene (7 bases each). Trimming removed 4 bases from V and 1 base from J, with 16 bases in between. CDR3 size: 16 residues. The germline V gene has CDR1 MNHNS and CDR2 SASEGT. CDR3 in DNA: TGTGCCAGCAGTGGCCAGGGGGGGAATCTCCAAGAGACCCAGTACTTC. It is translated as CASSGQGGNLQETQYF.

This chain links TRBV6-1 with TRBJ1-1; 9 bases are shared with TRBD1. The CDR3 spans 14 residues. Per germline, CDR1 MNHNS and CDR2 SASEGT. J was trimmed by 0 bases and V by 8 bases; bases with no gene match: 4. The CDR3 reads CASLRQGVNTEAFF. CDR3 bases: TGTGCCAGCCTACGACAGGGGGTGAACACTGAAGCTTTCTTT.

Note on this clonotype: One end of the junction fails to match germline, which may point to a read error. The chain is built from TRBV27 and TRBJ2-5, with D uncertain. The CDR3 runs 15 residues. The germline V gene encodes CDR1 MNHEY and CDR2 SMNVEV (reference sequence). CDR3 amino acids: CASKFSARDQDTQYF. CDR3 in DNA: TGTGCCAGCAAGTTCTCGGCGCGTGACCAAGATACCCAGTACTTC.

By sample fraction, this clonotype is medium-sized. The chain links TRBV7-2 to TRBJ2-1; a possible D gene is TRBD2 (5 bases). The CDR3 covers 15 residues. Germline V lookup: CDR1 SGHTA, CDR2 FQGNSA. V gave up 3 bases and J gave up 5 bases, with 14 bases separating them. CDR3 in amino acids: CASSFSPLVDNEQFF. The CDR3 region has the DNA TGTGCCAGCAGCTTTAGCCCACTAGTGGACAATGAGCAGTTCTTC.

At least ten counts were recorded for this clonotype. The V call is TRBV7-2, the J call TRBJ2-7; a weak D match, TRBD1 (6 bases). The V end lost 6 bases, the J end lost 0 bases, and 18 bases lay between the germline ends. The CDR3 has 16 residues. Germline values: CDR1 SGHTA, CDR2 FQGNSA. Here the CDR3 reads CASSSNPGAGSYEQYF. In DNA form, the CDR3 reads TGTGCCAGCAGTTCCAACCCAGGGGCCGGCTCCTACGAGCAGTACTTC.

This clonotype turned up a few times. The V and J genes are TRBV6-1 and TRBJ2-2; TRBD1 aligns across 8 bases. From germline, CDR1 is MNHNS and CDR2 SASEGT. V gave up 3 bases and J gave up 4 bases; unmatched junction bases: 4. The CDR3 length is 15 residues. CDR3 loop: CASSDRDRSTGELFF. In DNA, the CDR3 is TGTGCCAGCAGTGACCGGGACAGGTCCACCGGGGAGCTGTTTTTT.

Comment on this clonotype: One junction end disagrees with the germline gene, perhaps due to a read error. In nucleotides, the CDR3 is TGTCCCAGCAGCGTCACGGGGACAGGAGCCAAAGACATGCAGTACTTC. Translated, it gives CPSSVTGTGAKDMQYF. This chain links TRBV27 with TRBJ2-3; TRBD1 aligns across 8 bases. The DNA end is more similar to TRBJ2-7, so the J call may be wrong. Germline CDR1 reads MNHEY; CDR2 reads SMNVEV (reference sequence). There are 16 residues in the CDR3.

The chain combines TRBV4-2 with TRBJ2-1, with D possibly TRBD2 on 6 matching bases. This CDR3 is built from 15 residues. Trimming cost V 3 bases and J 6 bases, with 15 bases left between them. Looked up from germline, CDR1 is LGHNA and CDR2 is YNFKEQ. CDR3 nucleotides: TGTGCCAGCAGCCACGGGAGTTCGGTAGCCAATGAGCAGTTCTTC. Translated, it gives CASSHGSSVANEQFF.

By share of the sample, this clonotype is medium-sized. The CDR3 DNA sequence: TGTGCCAGCAGCTTAGGGGGGGGCAGGGGGCGGGTGAACACTGAAGCTTTCTTT. Translated, it gives CASSLGGGRGRVNTEAFF. The chain recombines TRBV7-2 with TRBJ1-1, with 8 bases that match TRBD1. Germline assignment: CDR1 SGHTA and CDR2 FQGNSA. The CDR3 spans 18 residues. V trimming: 1 base; J trimming: 0 bases; junction bases outside the gene matches: 10.

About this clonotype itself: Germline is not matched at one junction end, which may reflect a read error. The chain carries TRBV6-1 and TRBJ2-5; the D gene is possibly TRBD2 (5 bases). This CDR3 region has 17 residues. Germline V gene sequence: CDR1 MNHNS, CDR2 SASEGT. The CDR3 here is CASSAGIGGQSAETQYF. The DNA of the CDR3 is TGTGCCAGCAGTGCGGGGATTGGCGGGCAGTCGGCAGAGACGCAGTACTTC.

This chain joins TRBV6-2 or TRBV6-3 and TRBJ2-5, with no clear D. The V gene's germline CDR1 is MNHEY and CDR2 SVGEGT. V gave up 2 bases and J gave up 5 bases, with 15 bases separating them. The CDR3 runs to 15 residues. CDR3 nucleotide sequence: TGTGCCAGCAGTTACCAGCTCACCGGAGCCGAGACCCAGTACTTC. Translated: CASSYQLTGAETQYF.

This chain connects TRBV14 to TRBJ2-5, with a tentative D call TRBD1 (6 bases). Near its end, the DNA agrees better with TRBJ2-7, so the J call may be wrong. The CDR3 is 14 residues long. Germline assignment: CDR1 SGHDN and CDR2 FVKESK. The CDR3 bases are TGTGCCAGCAGCCAAGTTTCAGGGGCCTACGAGCAGTACTTC. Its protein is CASSQVSGAYEQYF.

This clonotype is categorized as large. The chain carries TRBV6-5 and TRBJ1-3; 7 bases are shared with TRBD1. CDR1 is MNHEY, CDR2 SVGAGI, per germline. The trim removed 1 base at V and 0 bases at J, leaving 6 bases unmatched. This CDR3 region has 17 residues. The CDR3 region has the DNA TGTGCCAGCAGTTACTACCCCAGGGGGAGCTCTGGAAACACCATATATTTT. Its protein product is CASSYYPRGSSGNTIYF.

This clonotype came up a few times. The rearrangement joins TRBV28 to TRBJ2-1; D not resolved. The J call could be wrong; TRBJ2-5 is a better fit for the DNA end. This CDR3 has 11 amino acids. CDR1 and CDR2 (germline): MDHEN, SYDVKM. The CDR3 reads CGSTNLETQYF. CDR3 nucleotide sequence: TGTGGAAGCACCAATCTCGAGACCCAGTACTTC.

This CDR3 reads CASSYRAGELFF. The DNA for the CDR3 is TGTGCCAGCAGCTACAGGGCCGGGGAGCTGTTTTTT. V usage is TRBV7-3 and J usage is TRBJ2-2; a possible D gene is TRBD1 (6 bases). CDR1 is SGHTA and CDR2 is FQGTGA in the germline V gene. The CDR3 has 12 amino acids. V gave up 4 bases and J gave up 6 bases, with 6 bases separating them.

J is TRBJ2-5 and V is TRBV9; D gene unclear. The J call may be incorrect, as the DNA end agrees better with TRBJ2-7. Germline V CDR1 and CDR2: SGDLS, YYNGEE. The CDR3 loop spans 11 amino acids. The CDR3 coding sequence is TGTGCCAGCAGCGTACACTACGAGCAGTACTTC. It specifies CASSVHYEQYF.

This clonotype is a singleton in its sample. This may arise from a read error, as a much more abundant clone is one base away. CDR3: CASSYAVGAYGQYF. For the CDR3, the DNA is TGTGCCAGCAGTTATGCAGTGGGGGCCTACGGGCAGTACTTC. The chain combines TRBV6-5 with TRBJ2-5, with a weak D call TRBD1 (6 bases). This CDR3 has 14 amino acids. The V end lost 3 bases, the J end lost 11 bases, and 19 bases lay between the germline ends. Germline values: CDR1 MNHEY, CDR2 SVGAGI.